Reported below is one TCR beta chain. Its antigen remains unidentified. The data derive from a study of T cell responses to AZD1222 COVID-19 vaccine. Points from the study as a whole: Samples come after the peak T cell response, not at day 14. Once two AZD1222 doses were given, Spike-specific TCR breadth and depth went up. Epitopes outside B.1.351 and B.1.1.7 mutated regions reportedly drew nearly half of spike TCRs.

Trimming left V 4 bases short and J 9 bases short, with 7 bases between. The CDR3 sequence is 11 residues long. Per germline, CDR1 MDHEN and CDR2 SYDVKM. Assay used: immunoSEQ multiplex PCR; TCRdb lists only in-frame clones, some missing. The table includes about 84,000 clones, around nine tenths detected once. The analysis combined second doses at about 4 or about 12 weeks. The chain recombines TRBV28 with TRBJ1-5; D gene ambiguous. Sequencing was performed on peripheral blood, taken 28 days after the second AZD1222 dose. The receptor was derived from an adult who received the AZD1222 COVID-19 vaccine. CDR3: CASSSPWPQHF. The CDR3 DNA sequence: TGTGCCAGCAGTTCCCCTTGGCCCCAGCATTTT.